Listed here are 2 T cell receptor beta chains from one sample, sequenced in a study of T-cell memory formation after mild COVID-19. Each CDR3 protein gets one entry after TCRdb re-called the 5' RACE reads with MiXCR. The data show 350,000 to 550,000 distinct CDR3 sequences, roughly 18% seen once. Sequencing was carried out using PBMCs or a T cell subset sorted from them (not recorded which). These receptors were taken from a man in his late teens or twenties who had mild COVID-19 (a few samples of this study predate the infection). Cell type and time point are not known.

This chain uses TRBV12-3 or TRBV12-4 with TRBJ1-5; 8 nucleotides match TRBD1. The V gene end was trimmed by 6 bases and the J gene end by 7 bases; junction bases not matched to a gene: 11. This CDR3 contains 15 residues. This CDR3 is CASSRQGAARQPQHF. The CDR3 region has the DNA TGTGCCAGCAGCCGTCAGGGGGCCGCCCGGCAGCCCCAGCATTTT.

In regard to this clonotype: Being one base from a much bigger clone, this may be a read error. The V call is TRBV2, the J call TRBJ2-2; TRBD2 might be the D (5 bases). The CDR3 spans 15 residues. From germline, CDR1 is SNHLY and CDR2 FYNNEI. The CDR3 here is CASSELSGNTGEMFF. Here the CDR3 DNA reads TGTGCCAGCAGTGAGCTGTCGGGGAACACCGGGGAGATGTTTTTT.